This record covers a single T cell receptor beta chain. The data were produced by immunoSEQ multiplex PCR, yet TCRdb's version contains in-frame clones alone and is incomplete. The sample shows fewer than 700,000 clones, roughly nine tenths of them seen only once. Trimming removed 7 bases at V and 1 base at J, with 20 bases between. Germline loops: CDR1 MDHEN, CDR2 SYDVKM. The CDR3 sequence is 17 residues long. This specimen belongs to a study of blood T cell repertoires in COVID-19. This receptor was identified in a woman aged 45-65 years with COVID-19, enrolled during active disease. The gene calls are TRBV28 and TRBJ1-3; D is uncertain. Sequenced material: peripheral blood. CDR3 sequence reads: CASNAQFSSLSGNTIYF. The DNA of the CDR3 is TGTGCCAGCAATGCACAGTTTTCATCGTTATCTGGAAACACCATATATTTT.